This T cell receptor beta chain originates from a study of regulatory T cells in long-lasting Graves disease. In building TCR beta libraries, iRepertoire HTBI primers were used together with Arm-PCR of CDR3 regions. TCRdb analysed the multiplex PCR reads with MiXCR anew, one entry per CDR3 protein. The table lists a few hundred thousand distinct CDR3 sequences, roughly 17% of them singletons. This clonotype was seen at least ten times. Noted time point: newly diagnosed GD, antithyroid drugs for less than 3 months. With RNA extracted from PBMCs as input, the TCR library was made. These same data were also listed under a study on T cells in Graves' hyperthyroidism and ophthalmopathy. Turning to that study: No progression to ophthalmopathy during 18 months of follow-up defined stable disease. HTBI primers were the set used in a first-round RT-PCR of the TCR CDR3. The authors' 13 V-J model separated ophthalmopathy from stable hyperthyroidism. The model identified upcoming ophthalmopathy a median approximately six months ahead of onset.

The sequence was collected from a woman between 18 and 30 years old with Graves disease. The source material was peripheral blood mononuclear cells (PBMCs), sampled at new diagnosis, from a patient treated with antithyroid drugs.

CDR3: CASSHGTGGAGANVLTF. CDR3 DNA: TGTGCCAGCAGCCACGGAACAGGGGGCGCTGGGGCCAACGTCCTGACTTTC. The chain couples TRBV3-1 to TRBJ2-6, with 9 bases lining up with TRBD1. The CDR3 has 17 amino acids. V lost 3 bases, J lost 2 bases, and 5 bases stayed unmatched. Germline V gene sequence: CDR1 LGHDT, CDR2 YNNKEL (reference sequence).